This T cell receptor beta chain was captured in a study of response to subunit inactivated influenza vaccine. General study results and limits: Each seasonal flu vaccination may recruit only limited new T cells, authors suggested.

In this sample, this clonotype turned up a few times. Its target is unknown. Germline V gene data show CDR1 as SGHRS and CDR2 as YFSETQ. The J segment lost 4 bases and the V segment lost 4 bases, leaving 8 bases of the junction unmatched. The CDR3 length is 15 residues. TCRdb re-called the RT-PCR reads through MiXCR, storing one row per CDR3 protein. The sample yields 500,000 to 750,000 distinct CDR3 sequences, approximately 14% seen once. The clonotype comes from a man in his fifties who received an inactivated influenza vaccine. This specimen was PBMCs from blood, taken 11 to 12 days after vaccination. The chain joins TRBV5-1 to TRBJ2-1; 7 bases line up with TRBD2. DNA of the CDR3: TGCGCCAGCAGCACGGGGAGGGCCGGGTACAATGAGCAGTTCTTC. Amino acids: CASSTGRAGYNEQFF.